The 31 T cell receptor beta chains listed next were all sequenced from one sample in a study of prognosis after radiotherapy for stage I lung cancer. Two rounds of multiplex PCR amplified TCR beta CDR3 from genomic DNA. First-round PCR employed TRBV- and TRBJ-specific primers for each gene. A single record per CDR3 protein comes from TCRdb applying MiXCR to the multiplex PCR reads. This sample yields about 34,000 distinct CDR3 sequences, of which 25% to 40% are seen a single time; roughly 27% belongs to the top ten. The specimen was PBMCs, collected before or after stereotactic body radiation therapy (not recorded which). These receptors all come from a donor at least 50 years old with non-small cell lung cancer.

With respect to this clonotype: A much more abundant neighbour one base away suggests this may be a read error. This rearrangement joins TRBV3-1 to TRBJ2-3; D possibly corresponds to TRBD2 (6 bases). Trimming took 4 bases from V and 0 from J, leaving 14 bases between them. This CDR3 has 16 amino acids. Germline V gene lookup returns CDR1 LGHDT and CDR2 YNNKEL (reference sequence). In DNA form, the CDR3 reads TGTGCCAGCAGCCGCGGGACTGGCGGGAGCACAGATACGCAGTATTTT. It encodes CASSRGTGGSTDTQYF.

Comment on this clonotype: A much bigger clone sits one base away, suggesting this may be a read error. This chain joins TRBV28 and TRBJ2-5; 7 bases match TRBD1. Per the germline V gene, CDR1 is MDHEN and CDR2 is SYDVKM. V trimming: 7 bases; J trimming: 5 bases; junction bases outside the gene matches: 7. This CDR3 has 13 amino acids. The CDR3 nucleotides read TGTGCCAGCATCTCAGGGGGAATGGAGACCCAGTACTTC. Translating gives CASISGGMETQYF.

This clonotype was observed many times. The CDR3 region is CASRKSYGYTF. DNA of the CDR3: TGTGCCAGCAGAAAGAGCTATGGCTACACCTTC. V gene TRBV5-8 combines with J gene TRBJ1-2; the D is unclear. The CDR3 loop spans 11 amino acids. Germline V CDR1 and CDR2: SGHTS, YDEGEE. Trimming left V 5 bases short and J 4 bases short, with 6 bases between.

The CDR3 nucleotides read TGCGCCAGCAGCCAAGATGGGAGGGGCGCAGGAGAAAAACTGTTTTTT. Translation gives CASSQDGRGAGEKLFF. The chain uses TRBV4-3 and TRBJ1-4, with D maybe TRBD1 (5 bases). CDR1 is LGHNA, CDR2 YSLEER, per germline. V was trimmed by 0 bases and J by 8 bases, leaving 16 bases between them. The CDR3 has 16 residues.

This clonotype was seen many times. This chain links TRBV5-1 with TRBJ2-1; D possibly corresponds to TRBD1 (5 bases). V was clipped by 0 bases and J by 8 bases, with 9 bases between them. The CDR3 spans 13 residues. Per germline, CDR1 SGHRS and CDR2 YFSETQ. DNA of the CDR3: TGCGCCAGCAGCTTGGAGGGGCGCGATGAGCAGTTCTTC. This translates into CASSLEGRDEQFF.

This clonotype has more than one count but fewer than ten. A single base separates this from a much larger clone, so it may be a read error. The J gene is TRBJ2-7, the V gene TRBV6-2 or TRBV6-3; 7 nucleotides line up with TRBD1. The germline gives CDR1 MNHEY, CDR2 SVGEGT. The CDR3 is made up of 16 amino acids. V trimming: 5 bases; J trimming: 5 bases; junction bases outside the gene matches: 15. The CDR3 here is CASSRVPGQMLHEQYF. CDR3 DNA: TGTGCCAGCAGTCGAGTCCCGGGACAGATGTTACACGAGCAGTACTTC.

The sample holds many counts of this clonotype. This chain joins TRBV6-1 and TRBJ1-4; possible D gene TRBD1, 5 bases. Between the trimmed V and J ends, which lost 8 bases and 7 bases, there was a span of 23 bases. The V gene's germline CDR1 is MNHNS and CDR2 SASEGT. This CDR3 spans 16 amino acids. CDR3 nucleotides: TGTGCCAGCCAAGACGGGGGGGGATCGGAGGGTGAAAAACTGTTTTTT. Its translation is CASQDGGGSEGEKLFF.

There are many counts of this clonotype. This chain joins TRBV18 and TRBJ1-4; no firm D call. CDR3 size: 16 residues. The germline CDR1 and CDR2 sequences are KGHSH and LQKENI. V was cut by 2 bases and J by 8 bases, with 18 bases left in between. As DNA, the CDR3 is TGTGCCAGCTCACCAATGGATCCGGCAGTTGGCGAAAAACTGTTTTTT. This sequence encodes CASSPMDPAVGEKLFF.

The sample holds many counts of this clonotype. V is TRBV7-9 and J is TRBJ1-3, with no clear D. The V and J ends lost 6 bases and 0 bases respectively, with 6 bases between them. The CDR3 is 13 amino acids. CDR1 is SEHNR and CDR2 is FQNEAQ in the germline V gene (reference sequence). CDR3 nucleotide sequence: TGTGCCAGCAGGCTCCTCTCTGGAAACACCATATATTTT. It codes for CASRLLSGNTIYF.

This clonotype was observed at least ten times. V and J are TRBV19 and TRBJ2-7, with a possible D match to TRBD2 (7 bases). V shed 6 bases and J shed 4 bases, with 19 bases lying between them. The germline gives CDR1 LNHDA, CDR2 SQIVND (reference sequence). The CDR3 runs 15 residues. CDR3 in amino acids: CASRYAGAGEYEQYF. In DNA, the CDR3 is TGTGCCAGTAGGTATGCGGGGGCCGGGGAGTACGAGCAGTACTTC.

As to this clonotype: A much more abundant neighbour one base away suggests this may be a read error. The rearrangement joins TRBV5-8 to TRBJ2-5, with 7 positions matching TRBD1. The trim removed 6 bases at V and 9 bases at J, leaving 11 bases unmatched. There are 13 residues in the CDR3. CDR1 SGHTS and CDR2 YDEGEE come from the germline V gene. The CDR3: CASNIDREQAQYF. For the CDR3, the DNA is TGTGCCAGCAACATAGACAGGGAACAGGCCCAGTACTTC.

The chain combines TRBV20-1 with TRBJ2-1; 7 bases line up with TRBD2. Germline assignment: CDR1 DFQATT and CDR2 SNEGSKA (reference sequence). This CDR3 has 13 residues. The J segment lost 6 bases and the V segment lost 6 bases, leaving 8 bases of the junction unmatched. As DNA, the CDR3 is TGCAGTGCCGCCCGGGACTACCCCAATGAGCAGTTCTTC. It translates to CSAARDYPNEQFF.

As regards this clonotype: An end of the junction does not agree with germline; a read error may underlie this. The CDR3 loop reads CASSQATVNTEVFF. CDR3 coding DNA: TGCGCCAGCAGCCAAGCGACAGTGAACACTGAAGTTTTCTTT. This sequence joins TRBV4-3 and TRBJ1-1; weak D call: TRBD1 (5 bases). The CDR3 sequence is 14 residues long. Germline CDR1 and CDR2: LGHNA and YSLEER.

The rearrangement links TRBV6-4 to TRBJ1-5; D is possibly TRBD1 (6 bases). Germline V gives CDR1 MRHNA, CDR2 SNTAGT. The CDR3 length is 17 residues. Trimming removed 7 bases from V and 0 bases from J, with 19 bases in between. The DNA for the CDR3 is TGTGCCAGCACCCGGACAGACCGCGATTATAGCAATCAGCCCCAGCATTTT. Protein sequence: CASTRTDRDYSNQPQHF.

This clonotype was found many times. The rearrangement uses TRBV9 and TRBJ2-5; D could derive from TRBD1 or TRBD2 (6 bases each). V was pared by 3 bases and J by 5 bases, with 20 bases between. Germline V CDR1 and CDR2: SGDLS, YYNGEE. The CDR3 extends over 16 amino acids. CDR3 region: CASSADGGGLLETQYF. For the CDR3, the DNA is TGTGCCAGCAGCGCAGACGGAGGGGGGCTGTTGGAGACCCAGTACTTC.

With respect to this clonotype: Possible read error: a much larger clone is one base away. V and J are TRBV20-1 and TRBJ2-1, with a possible D match to TRBD1 (5 bases). The germline gives CDR1 DFQATT, CDR2 SNEGSKA (reference sequence). CDR3 length: 12 amino acids. CDR3 protein: CSAIKQVNEQLF. The CDR3 DNA sequence: TGCAGTGCTATTAAACAGGTCAATGAGCAGCTCTTC.

This clonotype was seen many times. The chain recombines TRBV27 with TRBJ2-5, with TRBD1 matching over 12 bases. The ends lost 4 bases at V and 4 bases at J; junction bases unmatched: 4. Germline CDR1 reads MNHEY; CDR2 reads SMNVEV (reference sequence). The CDR3 loop spans 15 amino acids. The CDR3 DNA reads TGTGCCAGCAGTTCCGGGACAGGGGGCGTAGAGACCCAGTACTTC. This sequence encodes CASSSGTGGVETQYF.

Concerning this clonotype itself: A read error may be the cause here, since a much bigger clone is one base away. The chain uses TRBV5-1 and TRBJ2-7, with 8 bases aligning to TRBD1. The closer fit of TRBJ2-4 to the DNA end suggests the J call may be wrong. The CDR3 is 15 amino acids. Looked up from germline, CDR1 is SGHRS and CDR2 is YFSETQ. As DNA, the CDR3 is TGCGCCAGCAGCCCGAGACAGGGGTCCAAAAACATTCAGTACTTC. Encoded protein: CASSPRQGSKNIQYF.

V and J are TRBV2 and TRBJ1-2; no clear D gene. Trimming shortened V by 1 base and J by 7 bases, and 10 bases separated the two germline ends. The CDR3 runs 13 residues. Germline V CDR1 and CDR2: SNHLY, FYNNEI. The CDR3 sequence is CASSEEEAGGYTF. The DNA of the CDR3 is TGTGCCAGCAGTGAAGAGGAGGCGGGTGGCTACACCTTC. The whole variable domain, filled in from reference TRBV2 and TRBJ1-2, reads EPEVTQTPSHQVTQMGQEVILRCVPISNHLYFYWYRQILGQKVEFLVSFYNNEISEKSEIFDDQFSVERPDGSNFTLKIRSTKLEDSAMYFCASSEEEAGGYTFGSGTRLTVV.

This clonotype was observed a handful of times. This could be a read error, since a much larger clone is one nucleotide away. This chain connects TRBV5-5 to TRBJ2-3, with 12 bases that match TRBD1. The CDR3 consists of 14 residues. Germline CDR1 and CDR2: SGHKS and YYEKEE (reference sequence). The CDR3 loop reads CVSAGTGGGDTQYF. CDR3 in DNA: TGTGTCAGTGCCGGGACAGGGGGCGGTGATACGCAGTATTTT.

The chain carries TRBV6-2 or TRBV6-3 and TRBJ1-3; maybe TRBD1 (6 bases). Trimming took 7 bases from V and 4 from J, leaving 17 bases between them. The CDR3 extends over 15 amino acids. CDR1 and CDR2 (germline): MNHEY, SVGEGT. The CDR3 loop is CASTPGTWSGNTIYF. In DNA form, the CDR3 reads TGTGCCAGCACCCCAGGGACATGGAGCGGAAACACCATATATTTT.

This clonotype was detected ten times or more. The chain has TRBV30 and TRBJ1-3; D gene ambiguous. Looked up from germline, CDR1 is GTSNPN and CDR2 is SVGIG (reference sequence). V dropped 3 bases and J dropped 2 bases, with 5 bases sitting between them. The CDR3 totals 12 residues. CDR3 protein: CAWSHPGNTIYF. The CDR3, as DNA: TGTGCCTGGAGCCATCCTGGAAACACCATATATTTT.

Ten or more counts support this clonotype. The genes are TRBV20-1 and TRBJ2-3, with 11 nucleotides matching TRBD2. CDR1 DFQATT and CDR2 SNEGSKA come from the germline V gene (reference sequence). V lost 1 base and J lost 0; bases outside the gene matches: 3. CDR3 length: 16 amino acids. The CDR3 spells CSARALAGGSTDTQYF. The CDR3 nucleotides are TGCAGTGCTAGAGCCTTAGCGGGGGGGAGCACAGATACGCAGTATTTT.

This clonotype was recorded only once. This likely came from a read error, as a far larger clone is one base away. The conserved closing phenylalanine or tryptophan is absent in this CDR3, likely reflecting a read error. The genes are TRBV6-9 and TRBJ2-5; 11 bases line up with TRBD1. The V and J ends lost 2 bases and 4 bases, in that order; junction bases with no gene match: 0. Per germline, CDR1 MNHGY and CDR2 SVAAGI. The CDR3 contains 14 residues. In DNA, the CDR3 is TGTGCCAGCAGTTATGGGACAGGGGGAGAGACCCAGTACTTA. The encoded protein is CASSYGTGGETQYL.

On this clonotype: An end of the junction differs from the germline gene, which may be a read error. The chain joins TRBV6-1 to TRBJ2-1; D is possibly TRBD2 (6 bases). Germline values: CDR1 MNHNS, CDR2 SASEGT. The CDR3 is 15 residues long. CDR3 residues: CASTSGRSWGNEQSF. CDR3 nucleotide sequence: TGTGCCAGCACCTCAGGGAGGTCCTGGGGTAATGAGCAGTCCTTC.

This clonotype was seen ten or more times. This chain uses TRBV18 with TRBJ1-6; the D is unclear. The CDR3 totals 15 residues. Germline V gene sequence: CDR1 KGHSH, CDR2 LQKENI. Between the trimmed V and J ends, which lost 0 bases and 6 bases, there was a span of 9 bases. DNA for the CDR3: TGTGCCAGCTCACCACCAGGGCAGGCTAATTCACCCCTCCACTTT. Translated: CASSPPGQANSPLHF. Looking up the rest from reference TRBV18 and TRBJ1-6 gives the full variable domain: NAGVMQNPRHLVRRRGQEARLRCSPMKGHSHVYWYRQLPEEGLKFMVYLQKENIIDESGMPKERFSAEFPKEGPSILRIQQVVRGDSAAYFCASSPPGQANSPLHFGNGTRLTVT.

This clonotype appeared many times. Sequence at one end of the junction differs from germline and may be a read error. This chain joins TRBV5-1 and TRBJ1-1; no definite D call. Germline CDR1 reads SGHRS; CDR2 reads YFSETQ. This CDR3 region has 13 residues. The CDR3 here is CASSLGRNTEAFF. CDR3 DNA sequence: TGCGCCAGCAGTTTGGGCAGGAACACTGAAGCTTTCTTT.

As concerns this clonotype: One end of the junction varies from germline; a read error may be responsible. The V gene is TRBV6-2 or TRBV6-3, the J gene TRBJ1-2; tentatively, D is TRBD1 (5 bases). Germline CDR1 is MNHEY and CDR2 is SVGEGT. The CDR3 spans 14 residues. The CDR3 DNA reads TGTGCCAGCAGGCCACCCACTGGGGACTATTGCTACACCTTC. Protein: CASRPPTGDYCYTF.

The V and J genes are TRBV6-2 or TRBV6-3 and TRBJ2-1; TRBD2 matches 8 bases. The CDR3 runs to 15 residues. CDR1 and CDR2 from the germline V gene are MNHEY and SVGEGT. V lost 10 bases and J lost 1; bases outside the gene matches: 9. The CDR3 sequence is CATTTSGGSYNEQFF. Here the CDR3 DNA reads TGTGCCACCACGACCAGCGGGGGTTCCTACAATGAGCAGTTCTTC.

Points on this clonotype: One base separates it from a far larger clone, so it is likely a read error. The chain links TRBV6-2 or TRBV6-3 to TRBJ1-2; a possible D gene is TRBD1 (6 bases). Germline assignment: CDR1 MNHEY and CDR2 SVGEGT. The CDR3 has 13 residues. CDR3 region: CASSPRGLYSYTF. CDR3 coding DNA: TGTGCCAGCAGTCCCAGGGGCCTCTATAGCTACACCTTC.

Comments on this clonotype: This may be a read error: a much more frequent sequence differs by one nucleotide. V is TRBV18 and J is TRBJ2-6, with no clear D. Germline V lookup: CDR1 KGHSH, CDR2 LQKENI. Trimming took off 5 bases at V and 2 bases at J, with 10 bases between the two ends. The CDR3 is made up of 15 amino acids. The CDR3 sequence: CASSVGSAGANVLTF. The CDR3 DNA follows: TGTGCCAGCTCAGTGGGTAGTGCTGGGGCCAACGTCCTGACTTTC.